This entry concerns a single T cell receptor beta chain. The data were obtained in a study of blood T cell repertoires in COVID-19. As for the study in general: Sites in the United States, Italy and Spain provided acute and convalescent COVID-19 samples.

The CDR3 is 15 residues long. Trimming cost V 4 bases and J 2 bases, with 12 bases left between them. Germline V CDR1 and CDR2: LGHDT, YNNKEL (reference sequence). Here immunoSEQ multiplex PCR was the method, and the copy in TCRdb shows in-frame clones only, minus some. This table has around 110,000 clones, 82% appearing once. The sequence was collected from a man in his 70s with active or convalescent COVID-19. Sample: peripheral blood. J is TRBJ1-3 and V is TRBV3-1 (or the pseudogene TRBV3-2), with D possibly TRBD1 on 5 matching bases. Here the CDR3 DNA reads TGTGCCAGCAGCCCGCACCCAGGGCCTGGAAACACCATATATTTT. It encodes CASSPHPGPGNTIYF.